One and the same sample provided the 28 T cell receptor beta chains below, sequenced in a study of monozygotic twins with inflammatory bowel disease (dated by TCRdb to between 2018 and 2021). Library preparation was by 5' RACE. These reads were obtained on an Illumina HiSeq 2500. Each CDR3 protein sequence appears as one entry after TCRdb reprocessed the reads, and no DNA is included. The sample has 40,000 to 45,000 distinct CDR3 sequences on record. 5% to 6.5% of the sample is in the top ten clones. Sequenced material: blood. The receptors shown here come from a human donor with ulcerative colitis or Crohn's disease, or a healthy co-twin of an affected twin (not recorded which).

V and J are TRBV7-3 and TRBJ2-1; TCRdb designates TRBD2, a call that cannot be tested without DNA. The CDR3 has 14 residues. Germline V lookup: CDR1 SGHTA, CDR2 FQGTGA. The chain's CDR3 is CASSLTPASVGQFF.

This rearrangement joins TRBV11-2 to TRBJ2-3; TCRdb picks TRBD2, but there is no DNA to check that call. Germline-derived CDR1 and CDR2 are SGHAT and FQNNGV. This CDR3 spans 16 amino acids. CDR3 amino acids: CASSLLSGRGTDTQYF.

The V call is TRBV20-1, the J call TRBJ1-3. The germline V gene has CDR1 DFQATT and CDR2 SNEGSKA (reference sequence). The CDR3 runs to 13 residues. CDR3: CSALQGSGNTIYF.

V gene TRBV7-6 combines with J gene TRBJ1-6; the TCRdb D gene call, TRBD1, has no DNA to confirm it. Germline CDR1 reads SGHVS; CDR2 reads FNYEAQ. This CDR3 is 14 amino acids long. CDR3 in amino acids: CASSLQQGNSPLHF.

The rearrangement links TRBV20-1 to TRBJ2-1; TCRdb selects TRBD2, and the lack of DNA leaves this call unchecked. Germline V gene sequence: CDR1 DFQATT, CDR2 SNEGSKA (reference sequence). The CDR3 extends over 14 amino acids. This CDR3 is CSARGLAGRREQFF.

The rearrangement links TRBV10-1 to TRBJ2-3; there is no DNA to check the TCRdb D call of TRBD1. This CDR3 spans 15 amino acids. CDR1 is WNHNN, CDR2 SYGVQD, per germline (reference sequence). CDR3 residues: CASSEAQGGTDTQYF.

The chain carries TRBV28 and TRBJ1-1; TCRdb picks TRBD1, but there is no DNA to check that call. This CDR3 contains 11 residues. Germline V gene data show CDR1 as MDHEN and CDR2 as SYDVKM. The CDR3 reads CASRRQVEAFF.

This CDR3 is CASSPFSGDTDTQYF. The V gene is TRBV5-1, the J gene TRBJ2-3; TCRdb names TRBD2, which stays unverified in the absence of DNA. The CDR3 has 15 residues. CDR1 and CDR2 from the germline V gene are SGHRS and YFSETQ. The full variable domain, completed using reference TRBV5-1 and TRBJ2-3, is KAGVTQTPRYLIKTRGQQVTLSCSPISGHRSVSWYQQTPGQGLQFLFEYFSETQRNKGNFPGRFSGRQFSNSRSEMNVSTLELGDSALYLCASSPFSGDTDTQYFGPGTRLTVL.

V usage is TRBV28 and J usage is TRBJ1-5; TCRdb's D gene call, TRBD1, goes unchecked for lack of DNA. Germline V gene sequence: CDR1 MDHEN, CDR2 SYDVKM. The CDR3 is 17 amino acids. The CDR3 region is CASRSRGQGYGNQPQHF.

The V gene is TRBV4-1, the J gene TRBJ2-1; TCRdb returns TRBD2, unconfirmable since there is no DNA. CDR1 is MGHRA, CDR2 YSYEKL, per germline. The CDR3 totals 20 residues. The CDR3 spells CASSQADLLPLATLNNEQFF.

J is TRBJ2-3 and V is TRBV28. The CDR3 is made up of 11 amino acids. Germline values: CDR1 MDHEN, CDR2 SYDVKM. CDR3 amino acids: CASSTTDTQYF.

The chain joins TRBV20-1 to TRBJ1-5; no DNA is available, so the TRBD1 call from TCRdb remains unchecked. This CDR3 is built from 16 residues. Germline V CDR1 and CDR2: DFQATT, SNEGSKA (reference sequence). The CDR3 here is CSAGRAYRGSNQPQHF.

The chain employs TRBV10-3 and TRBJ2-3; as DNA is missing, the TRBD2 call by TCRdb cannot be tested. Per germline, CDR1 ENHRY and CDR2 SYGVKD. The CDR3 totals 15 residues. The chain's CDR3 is CAMKGASARGDTQYF.

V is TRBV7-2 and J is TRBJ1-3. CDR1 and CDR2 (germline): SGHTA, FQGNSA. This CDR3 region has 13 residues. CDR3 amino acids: CASSRTQGNTIYF.

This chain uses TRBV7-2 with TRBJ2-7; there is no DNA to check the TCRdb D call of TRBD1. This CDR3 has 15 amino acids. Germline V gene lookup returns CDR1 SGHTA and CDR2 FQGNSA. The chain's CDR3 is CASSLARDRTYEQYF.

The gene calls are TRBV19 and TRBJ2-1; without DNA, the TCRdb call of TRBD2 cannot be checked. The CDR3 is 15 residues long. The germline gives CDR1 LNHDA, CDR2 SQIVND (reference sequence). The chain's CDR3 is CASGFSGSSYNEQFF.

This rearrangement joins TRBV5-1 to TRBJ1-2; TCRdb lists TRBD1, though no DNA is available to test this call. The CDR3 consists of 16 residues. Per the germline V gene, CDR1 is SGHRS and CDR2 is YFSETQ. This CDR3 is CASSQTTGNLNYGYTF.

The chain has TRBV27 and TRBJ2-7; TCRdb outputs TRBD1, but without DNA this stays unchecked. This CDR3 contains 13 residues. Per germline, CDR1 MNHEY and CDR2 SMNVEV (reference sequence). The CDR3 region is CASSRDIRYEQYF.

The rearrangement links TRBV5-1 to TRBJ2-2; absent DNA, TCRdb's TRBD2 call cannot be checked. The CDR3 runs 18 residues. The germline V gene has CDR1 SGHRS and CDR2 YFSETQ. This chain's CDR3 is CASSSHGTSRFGTGELFF.

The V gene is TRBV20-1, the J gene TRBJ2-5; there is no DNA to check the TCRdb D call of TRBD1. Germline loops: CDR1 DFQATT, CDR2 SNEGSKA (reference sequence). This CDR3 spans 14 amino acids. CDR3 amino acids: CSARDNSGAETQYF.

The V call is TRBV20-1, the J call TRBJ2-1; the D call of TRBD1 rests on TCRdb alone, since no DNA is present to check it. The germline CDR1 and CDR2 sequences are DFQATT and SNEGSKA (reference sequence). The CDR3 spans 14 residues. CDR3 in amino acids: CSARVPTGHSEQFF.

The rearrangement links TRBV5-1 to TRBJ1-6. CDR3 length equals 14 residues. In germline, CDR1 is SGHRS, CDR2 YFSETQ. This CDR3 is CASSSDPRDSPLHF.

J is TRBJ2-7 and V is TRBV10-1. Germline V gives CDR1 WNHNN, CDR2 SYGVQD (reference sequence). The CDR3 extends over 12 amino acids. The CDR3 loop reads CAKPVPFYEQYF.

This CDR3 is CASTSGATLDGANVLTF. The J gene is TRBJ2-6, the V gene TRBV2; without DNA, the TCRdb call of TRBD1 cannot be checked. Looked up from germline, CDR1 is SNHLY and CDR2 is FYNNEI. The CDR3 contains 17 residues. The full variable domain, its missing parts supplied by reference TRBV2 and TRBJ2-6, is EPEVTQTPSHQVTQMGQEVILRCVPISNHLYFYWYRQILGQKVEFLVSFYNNEISEKSEIFDDQFSVERPDGSNFTLKIRSTKLEDSAMYFCASTSGATLDGANVLTFGAGSRLTVL.

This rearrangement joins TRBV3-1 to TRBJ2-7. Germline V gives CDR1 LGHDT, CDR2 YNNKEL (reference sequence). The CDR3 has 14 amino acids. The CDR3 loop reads CASSNRQSSYEQYF.

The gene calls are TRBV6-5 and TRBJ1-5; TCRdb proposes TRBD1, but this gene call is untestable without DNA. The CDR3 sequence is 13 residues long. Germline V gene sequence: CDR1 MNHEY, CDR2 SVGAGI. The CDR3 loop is CASSPGGVQPQHF.

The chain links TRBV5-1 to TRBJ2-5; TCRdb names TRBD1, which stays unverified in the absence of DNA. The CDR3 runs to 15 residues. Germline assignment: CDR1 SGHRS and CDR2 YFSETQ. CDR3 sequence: CASSFNTGTGETQYF.

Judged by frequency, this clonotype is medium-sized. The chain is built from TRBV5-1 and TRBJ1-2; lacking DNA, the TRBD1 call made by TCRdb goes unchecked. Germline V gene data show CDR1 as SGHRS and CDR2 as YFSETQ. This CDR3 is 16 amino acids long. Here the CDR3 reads CASSPPAGAANYGYTF.